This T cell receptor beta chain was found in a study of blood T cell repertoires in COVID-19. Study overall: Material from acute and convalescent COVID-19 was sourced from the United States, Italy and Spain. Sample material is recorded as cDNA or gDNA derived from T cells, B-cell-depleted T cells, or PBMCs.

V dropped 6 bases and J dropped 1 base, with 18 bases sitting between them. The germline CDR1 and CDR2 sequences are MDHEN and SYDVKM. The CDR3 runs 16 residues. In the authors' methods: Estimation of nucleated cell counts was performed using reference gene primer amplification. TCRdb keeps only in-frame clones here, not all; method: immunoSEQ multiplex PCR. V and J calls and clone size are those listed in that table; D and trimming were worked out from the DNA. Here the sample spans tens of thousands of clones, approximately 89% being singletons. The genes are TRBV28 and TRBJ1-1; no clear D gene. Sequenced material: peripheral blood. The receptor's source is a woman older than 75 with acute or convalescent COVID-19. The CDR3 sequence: CASSREIRLSNTEAFF. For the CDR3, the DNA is TGTGCCAGCAGCCGAGAGATCAGGCTCTCGAACACTGAAGCTTTCTTT.